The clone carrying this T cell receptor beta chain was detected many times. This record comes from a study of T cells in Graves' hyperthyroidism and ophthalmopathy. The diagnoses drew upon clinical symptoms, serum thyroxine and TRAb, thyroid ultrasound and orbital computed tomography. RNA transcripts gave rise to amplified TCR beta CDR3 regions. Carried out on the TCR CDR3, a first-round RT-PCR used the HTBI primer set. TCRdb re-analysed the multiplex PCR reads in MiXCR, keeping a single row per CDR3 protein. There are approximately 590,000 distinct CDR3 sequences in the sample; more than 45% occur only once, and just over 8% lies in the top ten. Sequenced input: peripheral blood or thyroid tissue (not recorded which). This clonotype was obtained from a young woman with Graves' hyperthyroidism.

In nucleotides, the CDR3 is TGTGCCACCAGCAGAGGGGACAGGGCAAACACCATATATTTT. Translating gives CATSRGDRANTIYF. The rearrangement joins TRBV15 to TRBJ1-3; 9 bases fit TRBD1. The germline CDR1 and CDR2 sequences are LNHNV and YYDKDF (reference sequence). CDR3 length: 14 amino acids. Losses at the gene ends were 1 base for V and 6 bases for J; bases not matched to a gene: 1.